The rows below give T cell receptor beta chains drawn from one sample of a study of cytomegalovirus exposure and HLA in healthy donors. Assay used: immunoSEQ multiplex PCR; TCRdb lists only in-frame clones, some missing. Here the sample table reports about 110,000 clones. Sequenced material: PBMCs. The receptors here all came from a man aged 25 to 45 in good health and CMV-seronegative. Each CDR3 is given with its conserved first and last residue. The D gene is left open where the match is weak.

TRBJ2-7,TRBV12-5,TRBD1,CASGLAPGGSYEQYF,TGTGCTAGTGGTTTGGCTCCAGGGGGATCCTACGAGCAGTACTTC
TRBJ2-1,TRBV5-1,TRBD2,CASSPGLAGGDNEQFF,TGCGCCAGCAGCCCTGGACTAGCGGGGGGCGACAATGAGCAGTTCTTC
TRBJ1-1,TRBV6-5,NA,CASSYYGTTNTEAFF,TGTGCCAGCAGTTATTACGGGACAACTAACACTGAAGCTTTCTTT
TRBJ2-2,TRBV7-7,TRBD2,CASSHTSGSGELFF,TGTGCCAGCAGCCACACTAGCGGCAGCGGGGAGCTGTTTTTT
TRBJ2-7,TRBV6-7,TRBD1,CASSPQGDRTPYEQYF,TGTGCCAGCAGTCCCCAAGGGGACAGAACTCCCTACGAGCAGTACTTC
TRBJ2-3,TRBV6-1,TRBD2,CASSEGGGGITDTQYF,TGTGCCAGCAGTGAAGGCGGCGGGGGGATCACAGATACGCAGTATTTT
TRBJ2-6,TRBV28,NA,CASKYGGRNLTF,TGTGCCAGCAAGTACGGGGGTCGGAACCTGACTTTC
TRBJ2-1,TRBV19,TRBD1,CASLDRGRVNEQFF,TGTGCCAGTCTGGACAGGGGGCGAGTCAATGAGCAGTTCTTC
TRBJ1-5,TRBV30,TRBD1,CAWSLTGTDNQPQHF,TGTGCCTGGAGTTTAACCGGGACAGATAATCAGCCCCAGCATTTT
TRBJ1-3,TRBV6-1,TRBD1,CASNRDRAGNTIYF,TGTGCCAGCAACCGGGACAGGGCTGGAAACACCATATATTTT
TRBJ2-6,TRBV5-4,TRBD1,CASSPGQSGSGANVLTF,TGTGCCAGCAGCCCGGGACAGTCGGGGTCTGGGGCCAACGTCCTGACTTTC
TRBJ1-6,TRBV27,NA,CASSLRSGGDSYNSPLHF,TGTGCCAGCAGTTTGCGGAGTGGGGGGGACTCCTATAATTCACCCCTCCACTTT
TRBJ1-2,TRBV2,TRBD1,CASRRRDRVYGYTF,TGTGCCAGCAGACGAAGAGACAGGGTTTACGGCTACACCTTC
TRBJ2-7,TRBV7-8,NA,CASSLGTHEQYF,TGTGCCAGCAGCTTAGGGACTCACGAGCAGTACTTC
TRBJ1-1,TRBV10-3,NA,CAITRGGGGTEAFF,TGTGCCATCACCCGTGGGGGCGGGGGGACTGAAGCTTTCTTT
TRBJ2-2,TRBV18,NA,CASSPRAIPYTGELFF,TGTGCCAGCTCACCACGTGCTATTCCTTACACCGGGGAGCTGTTTTTT
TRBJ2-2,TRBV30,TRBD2,CAWISLANGELFF,TGTGCCTGGATCTCACTAGCGAACGGGGAGCTGTTTTTT
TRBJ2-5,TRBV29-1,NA,CSGLSWSETQYF,TGCAGCGGACTGTCTTGGAGTGAGACCCAGTACTTC
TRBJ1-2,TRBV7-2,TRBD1,CASSQSTGWAYGYTF,TGTGCCAGCAGCCAATCGACAGGGTGGGCCTATGGCTACACCTTC
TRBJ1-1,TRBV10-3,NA,CAISFQENTEAFF,TGTGCCATCAGTTTCCAGGAGAACACTGAAGCTTTCTTT
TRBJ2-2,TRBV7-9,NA,CASSLVQGGSGELFF,TGTGCCAGCAGCTTAGTGCAGGGAGGATCCGGGGAGCTGTTTTTT
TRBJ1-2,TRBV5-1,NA,CASRDSVDGYTF,TGCGCCAGCAGGGATAGCGTCGATGGCTACACCTTC
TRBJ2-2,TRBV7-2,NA,CASSLDRNTGELFF,TGTGCCAGCAGCTTAGACAGGAACACCGGGGAGCTGTTTTTT
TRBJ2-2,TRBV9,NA,CASSPAGLNTGELFF,TGTGCCAGCAGCCCCGCGGGGCTGAACACCGGGGAGCTGTTTTTT
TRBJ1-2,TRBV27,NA,CASSPSEPSYGYTF,TGTGCCAGCAGTCCAAGCGAGCCGTCCTATGGCTACACCTTC
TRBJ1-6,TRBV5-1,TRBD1,CASSLSGAGGNSPLHF,TGCGCCAGCAGCTTGTCCGGGGCAGGGGGAAATTCACCCCTCCACTTT
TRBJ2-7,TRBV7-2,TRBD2,CASSPQGLAGVEQYF,TGTGCCAGCAGCCCCCAGGGACTAGCGGGGGTAGAGCAGTACTTC
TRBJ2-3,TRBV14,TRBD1,CASRPGALGTGTDYTDTQYF,TGTGCCAGCAGGCCCGGAGCATTAGGGACAGGCACCGATTACACAGATACGCAGTATTTT
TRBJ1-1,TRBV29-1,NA,CSVGTRMNTEAFF,TGCAGCGTGGGGACACGGATGAACACTGAAGCTTTCTTT
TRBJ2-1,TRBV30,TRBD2,CAWSVGRTLAGGEQFF,TGTGCCTGGAGTGTGGGAAGAACACTAGCGGGGGGAGAGCAGTTCTTC
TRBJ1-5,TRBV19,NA,CASSQRYSNQPQHF,TGTGCCAGTAGTCAGCGTTATAGCAATCAGCCCCAGCATTTT
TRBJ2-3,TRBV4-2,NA,CASSQESDTQYF,TGTGCCAGCAGCCAGGAGTCGGATACGCAGTATTTT
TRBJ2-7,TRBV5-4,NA,CASSLGGGANSYEQYF,TGTGCCAGCAGCTTGGGTGGAGGGGCTAATTCCTACGAGCAGTACTTC
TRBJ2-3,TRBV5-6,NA,CASSLGPTGTDTQYF,TGTGCCAGCAGCTTGGGGCCGACAGGCACAGATACGCAGTATTTT
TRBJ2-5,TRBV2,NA,CAIQTSLSLQETQYF,TGTGCCATCCAGACTTCTCTAAGCCTCCAAGAGACCCAGTACTTC
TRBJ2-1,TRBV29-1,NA,CSVVTDRNEQFF,TGCAGCGTTGTAACCGACAGAAATGAGCAGTTCTTC
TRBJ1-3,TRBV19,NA,CASSPPGRGYGNTIYF,TGTGCCAGTAGTCCGCCGGGGAGGGGCTACGGAAACACCATATATTTT
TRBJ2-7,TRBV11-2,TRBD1,CASSRYRGQDEQYF,TGTGCCAGCAGCAGATACAGGGGGCAGGACGAGCAGTACTTC
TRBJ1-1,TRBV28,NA,CASSQEQGWLFTEAFF,TGTGCCAGCAGCCAAGAACAGGGTTGGTTATTCACTGAAGCTTTCTTT
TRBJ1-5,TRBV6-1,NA,CASSENSPNQPQHF,TGTGCCAGCAGTGAAAATAGTCCCAATCAGCCCCAGCATTTT
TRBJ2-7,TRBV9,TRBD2,CASSVGLAGGSPSEQYF,TGTGCCAGCAGCGTAGGTTTAGCGGGGGGTTCTCCCTCCGAGCAGTACTTC